This entry is about one T cell receptor beta chain. Its antigen is currently not known. No clone much larger than this one lies a single base away; base qualities are absent. Genomic DNA served as template for TCR beta VDJ combination and CDR3 sequence profiling. An Illumina HiSeq 2000 was used for TCR repertoire sequencing. As for the authors' bioinformatics: TRBV/TRBJ rearrangement plots, CDR3 size and DJ length profiles, and Simpson's diversity index were used to evaluate the repertoires. The immunodominant clone was defined as the most abundant DNA sequence in deep sequencing data. CDR3 amino acid sequences were checked for sharing across subjects and were also compared against the VDJdb database and published repertoires. The public reads were run again by TCRdb, first through fastp at Q25 and then through MiXCR, and only productive beta chains were kept. CDR3 protein duplicates are merged, each entry listing the most common genes and DNA. TCRdb's processing, not the study's, gives the V and J calls here. Present in this sample are 150,000 to 200,000 distinct CDR3 sequences, 45% to 55% of which were seen just once. The ten largest clones represent more than 0.85% of the sample.

Expansion of CD8+CD57+ cells had been shown by flow cytometry in the patients chosen for sequencing. Every patient had a diagnosis of severe acquired aplastic anemia based on International Study of Aplastic Anemia and Agranulocytosis and Camitta criteria. No patient had received any therapy when blood was sampled. In the study, sorted CD4+ and CD8+ blood T cells from patients with severe aplastic anemia and from healthy subjects underwent deep sequencing of TCR repertoires. Patients were enrolled under clinicaltrials.gov protocols 00001620, 01623167, 00001397, 00071045, 00081523 and 00961064 in the USA. Ficoll-Paque density gradient centrifugation was used to isolate peripheral blood mononuclear cells. Before DNA extraction, CD4+ and CD8+ T cells were sorted by FACS or by magnetic beads. Cut back by 2 bases and 5 bases, the V and J ends lie 14 bases apart. Measured from the cysteine to the phenylalanine, the CDR3 is 15 residues long. Solely the CDR3 DNA is kept, with 45 bases framed from the first base. Per the germline V gene, KGHDR is the CDR1 and SFDVKD is the CDR2.

The data originate from a study of CD8+CD57+ T cells in acquired aplastic anemia (dated by TCRdb to the late 2010s). For the study in its entirety: Extracted DNA from sorted CD4+ and CD8+ cells averaged around 3.5 ug, ranging from about 0.2 to 30 ug. A CD8+CD57+ expansion meant a frequency higher than the mean frequency seen in healthy subjects.

Study-wide findings and limitations: Although twenty-nine CD8+ CDR3 sequences were shared by patients and controls, these sequences appeared highly expressed in patients and within the immunodominant clones of patients. Between patients and healthy controls, no significant difference in CD8+ Simpson's diversity was found (P=0.060).

The TCR was taken from a human donor with aplastic anemia. The chain is assembled from TRBV24-1 and TRBJ2-5; the D call could be TRBD1 or TRBD2, with each sharing 5 bases. Sequenced sample: sorted CD4+, CD8+, or CD8+CD57+ T cells (not recorded which) from PBMCs. In nucleotide form, the sequence is TGTGCCACCAGTGATTCCGGGACGGCGAGGGAGACCCAGTACTTC. Translated, it gives CATSDSGTARETQYF.